This TCR beta chain was sequenced during a study of blood T cell repertoires in COVID-19. Study as a whole: The United States, Italy and Spain provided the acute and convalescent COVID-19 samples. T cells, B-cell-depleted T cells, or PBMCs supplied cDNA or gDNA.

CDR1 and CDR2 (germline): LGHNA, YSLEER. J was trimmed by 3 bases and V by 0 bases; bases with no gene match: 6. The CDR3 totals 17 residues. Original handling: Amplification from reference gene primers served as the basis for estimated nucleated cell counts. The assay was immunoSEQ multiplex PCR, and TCRdb's table has in-frame clones only and misses some. Clone size and V and J calls were adopted from that table, with D and trimming inferred from the DNA. This sample has approximately 200,000 clones; more than 85% occur once, and the top ten carry about 2.1%. This TCR was recovered from a man in his 70s with active or convalescent COVID-19. The chain employs TRBV4-3 and TRBJ2-1; 9 bases fit TRBD1. The sequenced sample was peripheral blood. The CDR3 bases are TGCGCCAGCAGCCAAGAATATGGACAGGGGATCTACAATGAGCAGTTCTTC. Protein: CASSQEYGQGIYNEQFF.